This T cell receptor (beta chain) comes out of a study of molecular identifiers for immune sequencing clone quantification. Study overall: Naive CD8 RNA (around 20,000 or 100,000 cells) was divided into five aliquots, with four sequenced.

This clonotype came up a few times. As previously described, bulk TCR libraries were made using listed TCR primers. TCRdb reanalysed the PCR reads using MiXCR and keeps one entry per CDR3 protein. The sample includes around 460,000 distinct CDR3 sequences, roughly 23% of them seen just once. Between about 19,000 and 1,000,000 sorted cells, with 10%, 30% or 50% RNA, yielded naive CD8 libraries. Naive CD8 T cells were sorted as CD8+CD4-CCR7+CD45RA+. V dropped 6 bases and J dropped 2; count of bases not matched to a gene: 14. This CDR3 is 17 amino acids long. The chain combines TRBV12-3 or TRBV12-4 with TRBJ2-3; 7 bases align to TRBD1. Sequenced sample: naive CD8+ T cells from blood, with Jurkat cell RNA spiked in. Subset meaning: FACS-sorted CD8+CD4-CCR7+CD45RA+ naive T cells. The sequence derives from a human donor in good health. Some libraries in this study had Jurkat cell RNA spiked in. CDR3 loop: CASSKGQMFTDTDTQYF. CDR3 DNA: TGTGCCAGCAGCAAGGGACAGATGTTTACGGACACAGATACGCAGTATTTT.